The subject of this entry is one TCR beta chain. The antigen is not known. This clone may be a read error of a much larger clone one base away. This entry comes from a study of T cell repertoires in cytomegalovirus infection. Turning to the study itself: Public signatures in TCR beta pointed to CMV infection and matching HLA type.

The CDR3 is made up of 14 amino acids. CDR1 and CDR2 from the germline V gene are KGHSH and LQKENI. V gave up 5 bases and J gave up 9 bases, with 14 bases separating them. MiXCR, applied by TCRdb to the reads, yields one record per CDR3 protein. The sample records almost 500,000 distinct CDR3 sequences, roughly 12% being singletons. Whole-study results and caveats: Clonotypes of TCR beta that were HLA-C-restricted and CMV-specific dominated the ex vivo response. Adding up the frequency of public TCR beta families identified people who carried CMV plus the relevant HLA.

The sequenced sample was PBMCs. The chain recombines TRBV18 with TRBJ1-6, with a weak D call TRBD1 (6 bases). The receptor comes from a human donor in good health (CMV status not recorded). Some clones in this sample may be carry-over from other donors' samples. The CDR3 DNA sequence: TGTGCCAGCTCAACTGCAGGGGCTGGTTCACCCCTCCACTTT. It encodes CASSTAGAGSPLHF. The full variable domain, in which reference TRBV18 and TRBJ1-6 provide the parts outside the CDR3, is NAGVMQNPRHLVRRRGQEARLRCSPMKGHSHVYWYRQLPEEGLKFMVYLQKENIIDESGMPKERFSAEFPKEGPSILRIQQVVRGDSAAYFCASSTAGAGSPLHFGNGTRLTVT.